Below are 18 T cell receptor beta chains sequenced from a single sample in a study of T cell responses to AZD1222 COVID-19 vaccine. The repertoire was sequenced with immunoSEQ multiplex PCR; TCRdb's copy has only in-frame clones and lacks some. This sample has about 55,000 clones; over 80% occur once, and the top ten carry roughly 14%. The sequencing here drew on peripheral blood, taken on day 0 of AZD1222 vaccination. The receptors stem from an adult in good health.

The rearrangement joins TRBV4-2 to TRBJ2-3; D remains ambiguous. This CDR3 is built from 19 residues. The germline gives CDR1 LGHNA, CDR2 YNFKEQ. The germline V and J ends were trimmed by 0 bases and 2 bases, with 21 bases remaining between them. Here the CDR3 reads CASSQDNRRASPTTDTQYF. The DNA of the CDR3 is TGTGCCAGCAGCCAAGATAACCGACGGGCCTCCCCGACCACAGATACGCAGTATTTT.

The chain uses TRBV29-1 and TRBJ1-1; D is perhaps TRBD1 (6 bases). This CDR3 spans 14 amino acids. CDR1 and CDR2 (germline): SQVTM, ANQGSEA. V was shortened by 5 bases and J by 3 bases, with 16 bases between the two germline ends. Written as DNA, the CDR3 is TGCAGCGTTAATACAGGGTTCTTGGACACTGAAGCTTTCTTT. Translated, it gives CSVNTGFLDTEAFF.

Only one count was recorded for this clone. J is TRBJ1-3 and V is TRBV11-2; the D is unclear. The CDR3 sequence is 14 residues long. CDR1 SGHAT and CDR2 FQNNGV come from the germline V gene. V was trimmed by 2 bases and J by 8 bases, leaving 13 bases between them. The CDR3 reads CASSLWSRSDTIYF. CDR3 nucleotide sequence: TGTGCCAGCAGCTTATGGAGCAGATCGGACACCATATATTTT.

This clone occurred a few times. The rearrangement links TRBV4-3 to TRBJ2-3; 11 bases fit TRBD2. The V and J ends lost 4 bases and 3 bases, in that order; junction bases with no gene match: 15. The CDR3 totals 19 residues. Germline V gene data show CDR1 as LGHNA and CDR2 as YSLEER. The CDR3 protein is CASSRGLTSGDGQTDTQYF. The CDR3 DNA sequence: TGCGCCAGCAGCCGCGGACTGACTAGCGGGGACGGACAAACAGATACGCAGTATTTT.

The chain is built from TRBV9 and TRBJ2-5, with a tentative D call TRBD2 (6 bases). Germline CDR1 reads SGDLS; CDR2 reads YYNGEE. There are 15 residues in the CDR3. V was trimmed by 0 bases and J by 4 bases, leaving 13 bases between them. CDR3 DNA: TGTGCCAGCAGCGTAGCTCGGGGAGCGGGAGAGACCCAGTACTTC. It translates to CASSVARGAGETQYF.

This chain connects TRBV7-2 to TRBJ1-2, with no clear D. This CDR3 has 14 residues. V dropped 4 bases and J dropped 0 bases, with 9 bases sitting between them. The germline V gene has CDR1 SGHTA and CDR2 FQGNSA. The CDR3 here is CASSSSRANYGYTF. CDR3 in DNA: TGTGCCAGCAGCTCCTCCCGCGCTAACTATGGCTACACCTTC.

The rearrangement links TRBV7-2 to TRBJ2-5; 9 nucleotides line up with TRBD1. The CDR3 extends over 14 amino acids. Germline V gene lookup returns CDR1 SGHTA and CDR2 FQGNSA. Trimming took 4 bases from V and 2 from J; bases not matched to a gene: 2. The CDR3 loop reads CASSYGTGQETQYF. The CDR3 nucleotides read TGTGCCAGCAGCTACGGGACAGGGCAAGAGACCCAGTACTTC.

The rearrangement joins TRBV18 to TRBJ2-7; D is ambiguous. Germline V gene lookup returns CDR1 KGHSH and CDR2 LQKENI. The V and J ends lost 2 bases and 7 bases respectively, with 9 bases between them. The CDR3 length is 12 residues. In nucleotides, the CDR3 is TGTGCCAGCTCACCAGGTACTCGGGAGCAGTACTTC. As protein: CASSPGTREQYF.

The chain links TRBV6-5 to TRBJ2-7; the D gene is possibly TRBD1 (5 bases). CDR1 and CDR2 (germline): MNHEY, SVGAGI. V was trimmed by 6 bases and J by 0 bases, leaving 12 bases between them. The CDR3 covers 14 residues. The CDR3: CASRKTASSYEQYF. CDR3 bases: TGTGCCAGCAGAAAGACAGCGAGCTCCTACGAGCAGTACTTC.

The rearrangement joins TRBV7-9 to TRBJ1-1; TRBD1 agrees at 7 bases. CDR1 SEHNR and CDR2 FQNEAQ come from the germline V gene (reference sequence). The CDR3 loop spans 13 amino acids. The trim removed 4 bases at V and 3 bases at J, leaving 2 bases unmatched. This CDR3 is CASSSQGDTEAFF. The CDR3 DNA sequence: TGTGCCAGCAGCTCCCAGGGGGACACTGAAGCTTTCTTT. Complete variable domain (other parts from reference TRBV7-9 and TRBJ1-1): DTGVSQNPRHKITKRGQNVTFRCDPISEHNRLYWYRQTLGQGPEFLTYFQNEAQLEKSRLLSDRFSAERPKGSFSTLEIQRTEQGDSAMYLCASSSQGDTEAFFGQGTRLTVV.

The genes are TRBV25-1 and TRBJ2-5, with 8 bases lining up with TRBD2. The length of the CDR3 is 15 residues. Trimming at V came to 1 base and at J to 5 bases, leaving 6 bases not matched to a gene. The germline V gene has CDR1 MGHDK and CDR2 SYGVNS. As DNA, the CDR3 is TGTGCCAGCAGTGAATTCGGTAGCGGGGAGGAGACCCAGTACTTC. Its protein is CASSEFGSGEETQYF.

J is TRBJ1-6 and V is TRBV10-3, with 8 bases that match TRBD1. Germline V gene data show CDR1 as ENHRY and CDR2 as SYGVKD. CDR3 length equals 13 residues. Trimming took 8 bases from V and 11 from J; bases not matched to a gene: 8. This chain's CDR3 is CAIGLTGAAPLHF. The CDR3 nucleotides read TGTGCCATCGGGTTGACAGGGGCTGCACCCCTCCACTTT.

CDR3 bases: TGTGCCAGCAGTTACTTGATGCAGACCCAGTACTTC. It yields the protein CASSYLMQTQYF. The genes are TRBV6-2 or TRBV6-3 and TRBJ2-5, with D uncertain. There are 12 residues in the CDR3. Germline CDR1 MNHEY, CDR2 SVGEGT. Trimming pared 1 base from V and 6 bases from J, leaving 6 bases between.

J is TRBJ2-3 and V is TRBV20-1, with 9 bases aligning to TRBD1. Germline CDR1 and CDR2: DFQATT and SNEGSKA (reference sequence). The CDR3 totals 11 residues. CDR3 nucleotide sequence: TGCGGGACAGGGATTGCAGATACGCAGTATTTT. It yields the protein CGTGIADTQYF.

The CDR3 spells CASSLGGAVEAFF. The CDR3 bases are TGTGCCAGCAGCTTAGGTGGGGCGGTTGAAGCTTTCTTT. The chain carries TRBV7-9 and TRBJ1-1; weak D call: TRBD1 (5 bases). The germline gives CDR1 SEHNR, CDR2 FQNEAQ (reference sequence). The CDR3 loop spans 13 amino acids. V was cut by 1 base and J by 7 bases, with 10 bases left in between.

This rearrangement joins TRBV6-5 to TRBJ2-3, with TRBD2 matching 9 bases. The V segment lost 5 bases and the J segment 1 base; nucleotides outside the gene matches: 1. CDR1 is MNHEY, CDR2 SVGAGI, per germline. The length of the CDR3 is 14 residues. CDR3 nucleotide sequence: TGTGCCAGCAGTATAGCGGGAGGCACAGATACGCAGTATTTT. Amino acids: CASSIAGGTDTQYF.

The V and J genes are TRBV28 and TRBJ1-2; no firm D call. V was clipped by 6 bases and J by 4 bases, with 12 bases between them. The V gene's germline CDR1 is MDHEN and CDR2 SYDVKM. The CDR3 is 13 residues long. The CDR3 DNA is TGTGCCAGCAGCGGACCTGACGTCTATGGCTACACCTTC. It is translated as CASSGPDVYGYTF.

This chain connects TRBV18 to TRBJ1-1, with 7 nucleotides matching TRBD1. Germline CDR1 reads KGHSH; CDR2 reads LQKENI. Losses at the gene ends were 9 bases for V and 1 base for J; bases not matched to a gene: 5. This CDR3 has 13 residues. CDR3 sequence reads: CASSGTENTEAFF. The CDR3 coding sequence is TGTGCCAGTTCCGGGACAGAGAACACTGAAGCTTTCTTT.